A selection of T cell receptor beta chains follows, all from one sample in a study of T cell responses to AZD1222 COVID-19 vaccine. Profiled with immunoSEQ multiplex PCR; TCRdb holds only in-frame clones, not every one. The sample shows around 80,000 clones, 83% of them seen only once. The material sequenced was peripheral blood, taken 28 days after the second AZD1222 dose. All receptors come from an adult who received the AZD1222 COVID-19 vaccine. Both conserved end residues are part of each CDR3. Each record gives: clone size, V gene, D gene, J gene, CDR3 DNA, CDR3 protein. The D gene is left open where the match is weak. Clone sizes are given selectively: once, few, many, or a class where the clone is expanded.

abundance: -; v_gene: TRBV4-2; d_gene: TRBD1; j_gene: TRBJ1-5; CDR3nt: TGTGCCAGCAGCCCCGGCCTGGGACAGGGCAATCAGCCCCAGCATTTT; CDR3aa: CASSPGLGQGNQPQHF
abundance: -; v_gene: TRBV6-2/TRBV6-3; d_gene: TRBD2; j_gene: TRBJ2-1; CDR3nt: TGTGCCAGCAGTTACTCCCGGCTAGCGGGAGGTAGGGATGAGCAGTTCTTC; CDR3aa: CASSYSRLAGGRDEQFF
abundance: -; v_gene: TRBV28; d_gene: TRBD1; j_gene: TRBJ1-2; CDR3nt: TGTGCCAGCAGTGCCTGGACAGGGGGCAACTATGGCTACACCTTC; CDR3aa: CASSAWTGGNYGYTF
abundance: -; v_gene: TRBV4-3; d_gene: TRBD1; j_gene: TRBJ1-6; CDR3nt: TGCGCCAGCAGCCAACGACAGGGTAGTGATTCACCCCTCCACTTT; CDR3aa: CASSQRQGSDSPLHF
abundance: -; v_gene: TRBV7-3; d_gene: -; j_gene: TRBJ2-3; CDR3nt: TGTGCCAGCAGCCGGACCCACGGGGGTACAGATACGCAGTATTTT; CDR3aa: CASSRTHGGTDTQYF
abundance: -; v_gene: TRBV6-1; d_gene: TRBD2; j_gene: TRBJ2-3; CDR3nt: TGTGCCAGCAGTGAATCCCCGGGACTACTCACAGATACGCAGTATTTT; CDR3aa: CASSESPGLLTDTQYF
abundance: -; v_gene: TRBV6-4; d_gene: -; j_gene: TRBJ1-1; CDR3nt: TGTGCCAGCAGTGACTCATGGGGAGGTGGGAACACTGAAGCTTTCTTT; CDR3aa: CASSDSWGGGNTEAFF
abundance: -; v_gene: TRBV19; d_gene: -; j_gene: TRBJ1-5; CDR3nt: TGTGCCAGTAGTATGTCAGGGGCGAACAATCAGCCCCAGCATTTT; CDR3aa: CASSMSGANNQPQHF
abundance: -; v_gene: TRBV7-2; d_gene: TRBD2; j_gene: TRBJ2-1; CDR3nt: TGTGCCAGCAGCTTGCAAGCGGGAGGGCTGGATGAGCAGTTCTTC; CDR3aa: CASSLQAGGLDEQFF
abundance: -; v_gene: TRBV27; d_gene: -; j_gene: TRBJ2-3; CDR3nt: TGTGCCAGCAGTACCACAGATACGCAGTATTTT; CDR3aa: CASSTTDTQYF
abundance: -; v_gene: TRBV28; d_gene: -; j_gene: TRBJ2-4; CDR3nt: TGTGCCAGCAGTTTAGGAGAAAACATTCAGTACTTC; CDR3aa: CASSLGENIQYF
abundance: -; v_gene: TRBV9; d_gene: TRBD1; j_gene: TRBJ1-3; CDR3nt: TGTGCCAGCAGCGCAGGGGGCGCGGGGGGCACCATATATTTT; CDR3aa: CASSAGGAGGTIYF
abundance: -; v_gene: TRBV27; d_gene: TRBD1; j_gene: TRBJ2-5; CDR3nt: TGTGCCAGCAGTTTAGGACAGGGGTCCCTCGAGACCCAGTACTTC; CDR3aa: CASSLGQGSLETQYF
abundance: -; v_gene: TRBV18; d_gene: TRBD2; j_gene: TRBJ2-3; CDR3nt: TGTGCCAGCTTTGACACCGGGACTAGTGGGGGAGATACGCAGTATTTT; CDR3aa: CASFDTGTSGGDTQYF
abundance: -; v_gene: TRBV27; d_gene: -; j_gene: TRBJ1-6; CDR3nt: TGTGCCAGCACTGAAACTGTCAGGGGCGCGGGGTCACCCCTCCACTTT; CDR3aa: CASTETVRGAGSPLHF
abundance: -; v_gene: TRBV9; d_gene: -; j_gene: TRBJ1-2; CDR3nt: TGTGCCAGCAGCCAACAGGGACGGAACTATGGCTACACCTTC; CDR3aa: CASSQQGRNYGYTF
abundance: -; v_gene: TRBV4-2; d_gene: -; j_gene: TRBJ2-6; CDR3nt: TGTGCCAGCAGCCAAGATCGGAGGGGGGCCAACGTCCTGACTTTC; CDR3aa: CASSQDRRGANVLTF
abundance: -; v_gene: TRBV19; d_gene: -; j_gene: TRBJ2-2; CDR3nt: TGTGCCACCAATCCCCAGACCGGGGAGCTGTTTTTT; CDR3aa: CATNPQTGELFF
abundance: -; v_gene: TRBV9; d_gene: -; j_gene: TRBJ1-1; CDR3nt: TGTGCCAGCAGCCCCCTCCGCTCCTCCACTGAAGCTTTCTTT; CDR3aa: CASSPLRSSTEAFF
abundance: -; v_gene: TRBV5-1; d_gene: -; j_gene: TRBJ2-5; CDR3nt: TGCGCCAGCAGGGGGCAAAAAGAGACCCAGTACTTC; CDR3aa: CASRGQKETQYF
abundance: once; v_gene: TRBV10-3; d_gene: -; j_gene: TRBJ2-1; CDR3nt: TGTGCCATCAGTGACTCCGGGACTTTCCAATTATCTAGCTCCTACAATGAGCAGTTCTTC; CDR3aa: CAISDSGTFQLSSSYNEQFF
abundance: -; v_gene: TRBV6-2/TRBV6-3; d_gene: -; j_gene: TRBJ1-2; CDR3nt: TGTGCCAGCAGTTATATACAGGGAAACGATGGCTACACCTTC; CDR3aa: CASSYIQGNDGYTF
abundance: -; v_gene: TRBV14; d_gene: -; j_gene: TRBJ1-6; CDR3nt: TGTGCCAGCAGCCAAGGGACGAATTCACCCCTCCACTTT; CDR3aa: CASSQGTNSPLHF
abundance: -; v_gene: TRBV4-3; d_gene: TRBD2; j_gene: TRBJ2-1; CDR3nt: TGCGCCAGCAGCCAGTTAGCGGGAGCGAATGAGCAGTTCTTC; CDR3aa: CASSQLAGANEQFF
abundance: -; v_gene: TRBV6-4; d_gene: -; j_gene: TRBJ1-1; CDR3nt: TGTGCCAGCAGTGAACGACAGAGGGACACTGAAGCTTTCTTT; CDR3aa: CASSERQRDTEAFF
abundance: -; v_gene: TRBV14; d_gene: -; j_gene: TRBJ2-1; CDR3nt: TGTGCCAGCAGCCTGGGATTAAGAAGGGGCAATGAGCAGTTCTTC; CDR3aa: CASSLGLRRGNEQFF
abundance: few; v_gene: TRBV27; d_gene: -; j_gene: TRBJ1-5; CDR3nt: TGTGCCAGCAGGCTGGGGAGTAGAAGCAATCAGCCCCAGCATTTT; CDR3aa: CASRLGSRSNQPQHF
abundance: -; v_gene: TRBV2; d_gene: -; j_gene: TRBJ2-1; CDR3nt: TGTGCCAGCAACGTTTACCCGGCCGACAATGAGCAGTTCTTC; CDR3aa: CASNVYPADNEQFF
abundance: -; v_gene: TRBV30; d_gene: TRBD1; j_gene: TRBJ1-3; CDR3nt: TGTGCCTGGGACAGGGGGGCTGGAAACACCATATATTTT; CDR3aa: CAWDRGAGNTIYF
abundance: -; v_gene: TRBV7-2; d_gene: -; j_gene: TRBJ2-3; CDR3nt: TGTGCCATCCTAGTAGGAGATACGCAGTATTTT; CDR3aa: CAILVGDTQYF
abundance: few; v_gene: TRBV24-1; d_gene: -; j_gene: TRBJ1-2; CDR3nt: TGTGCCACCAGTGCGAACACAGCTAGCTATGGCTACACCTTC; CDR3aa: CATSANTASYGYTF